Below, 14 T cell receptor beta chains from the same sample are listed, as sequenced in a study of T cells in Graves' hyperthyroidism and ophthalmopathy. TCR beta CDR3 regions were amplified from RNA transcripts. HTBI primers drove first-round RT-PCR of the TCR CDR3. TCRdb analysed the multiplex PCR reads with MiXCR anew, one entry per CDR3 protein. Among approximately 400,000 distinct CDR3 sequences listed, around 18% were seen once. Specimen: blood. The receptor source for this set is a young man with Graves' ophthalmopathy.

This clonotype turned up a few times. V and J are TRBV7-9 and TRBJ2-2, with a tentative D call TRBD2 (5 bases). Per the germline V gene, CDR1 is SEHNR and CDR2 is FQNEAQ (reference sequence). V shed 5 bases and J shed 0 bases, with 16 bases lying between them. This CDR3 is 17 amino acids long. In DNA form, the CDR3 reads TGTGCCAGCAGCGCCCCCGAGCGGAACGCGAACACCGGGGAGCTGTTTTTT. Translation: CASSAPERNANTGELFF.

V gene TRBV12-3 or TRBV12-4 combines with J gene TRBJ2-7, with a weak D call TRBD1 (6 bases). The V end lost 3 bases, the J end lost 5 bases, and 8 bases lay between the germline ends. The CDR3 is 12 residues long. Written as DNA, the CDR3 is TGTGCCAGCAGTTTCAGGGGCGACGAGCAGTACTTC. Translation gives CASSFRGDEQYF.

At least ten counts were recorded for this clonotype. The J gene is TRBJ1-1, the V gene TRBV20-1; 7 bases align to TRBD1. The germline gives CDR1 DFQATT, CDR2 SNEGSKA (reference sequence). V trimming: 5 bases; J trimming: 4 bases; junction bases outside the gene matches: 7. The CDR3 is 13 residues long. The CDR3 here is CSAVAPGGTEAFF. The CDR3 DNA is TGCAGTGCTGTGGCCCCAGGGGGCACTGAAGCTTTCTTT.

The chain combines TRBV19 with TRBJ1-6; 8 bases are shared with TRBD1. V was clipped by 8 bases and J by 6 bases; unmatched bases: 6. The CDR3 has 14 amino acids. Germline CDR1 reads LNHDA; CDR2 reads SQIVND (reference sequence). DNA for the CDR3: TGTGCCAGTGGGGACAGGAGCATTAATTCACCCCTCCACTTT. Protein product: CASGDRSINSPLHF.

This clonotype has ten or more counts. This chain links TRBV2 with TRBJ1-2, with D possibly being TRBD1 (5 bases). Germline values: CDR1 SNHLY, CDR2 FYNNEI. Trimming removed 5 bases from V and 3 bases from J, with 19 bases in between. CDR3 length: 16 amino acids. The CDR3 loop is CASSSDGRDGDYGYTF. The CDR3 DNA sequence: TGTGCCAGCAGTTCCGACGGCAGGGACGGCGACTATGGCTACACCTTC.

This clonotype appeared a few times. The V call is TRBV9, the J call TRBJ1-2, with TRBD1 identical over 7 bases. The CDR3 contains 15 residues. The trim removed 0 bases at V and 3 bases at J, leaving 5 bases unmatched. Germline lookup yields CDR1 SGDLS and CDR2 YYNGEE. The CDR3 loop is CASSVGYGTDYGYTF. CDR3 coding DNA: TGTGCCAGCAGCGTAGGATATGGGACAGACTATGGCTACACCTTC.

This clonotype showed up many times. This chain uses TRBV20-1 with TRBJ1-1; D is undetermined. V lost 2 bases, J lost 3 bases, and 16 bases lay in between. Looked up from germline, CDR1 is DFQATT and CDR2 is SNEGSKA (reference sequence). The CDR3 sequence is 15 residues long. CDR3 DNA: TGCAGTGCTAGATCCAGGACGGGTACGGACACTGAAGCTTTCTTT. It is translated as CSARSRTGTDTEAFF.

Notes on this clonotype: This may arise from a read error, as a much more abundant clone is one base away. The chain joins TRBV20-1 to TRBJ2-5; 11 bases fit TRBD2. The CDR3 spans 16 residues. The germline gives CDR1 DFQATT, CDR2 SNEGSKA (reference sequence). The CDR3 reads CSARIAGGPIWESQYF. The DNA of the CDR3 is TGCAGTGCTAGGATAGCGGGGGGGCCGATATGGGAGAGCCAGTACTTC.

This clonotype was seen at least ten times. The V and J genes are TRBV6-1 and TRBJ2-3, with TRBD2 matching over 9 bases. Germline assignment: CDR1 MNHNS and CDR2 SASEGT. Unmatched junction bases numbered 6, after V lost 5 bases and J lost 3 bases. The CDR3 consists of 15 residues. CDR3 in amino acids: CASSYRLAGTDTQYF. The CDR3 region has the DNA TGTGCCAGCAGTTACCGGCTAGCGGGGACAGATACGCAGTATTTT.

V usage is TRBV5-1 and J usage is TRBJ2-1, with 11 nucleotides matching TRBD1. Germline V gene sequence: CDR1 SGHRS, CDR2 YFSETQ. The CDR3 totals 15 residues. V dropped 4 bases and J dropped 7; count of bases not matched to a gene: 7. For the CDR3, the DNA is TGCGCCAGCAGCCCGGACAGGGGGCTGATAAATGAGCAGTTCTTC. This translates into CASSPDRGLINEQFF.

Ten or more counts support this clonotype. The chain carries TRBV18 and TRBJ2-3, with 9 positions matching TRBD2. V lost 4 bases and J lost 6; bases outside the gene matches: 8. From germline, CDR1 is KGHSH and CDR2 LQKENI. The CDR3 has 15 amino acids. CDR3 sequence: CASSRAGTSSDTQYF. Written as DNA, the CDR3 is TGTGCCAGCTCACGAGCCGGGACTAGCTCGGATACGCAGTATTTT.

This clonotype appeared a few times. The J gene is TRBJ1-4, the V gene TRBV5-1, with a weak D call TRBD1 (6 bases). Trimming shortened V by 4 bases and J by 8 bases, and 15 bases separated the two germline ends. This CDR3 region has 14 residues. The germline V gene has CDR1 SGHRS and CDR2 YFSETQ. Here the CDR3 DNA reads TGCGCCAGCAGCCAACAGGGTTCGGGGGAAAAACTGTTTTTT. Translation: CASSQQGSGEKLFF.

At least ten counts were recorded for this clonotype. This sequence joins TRBV3-1 and TRBJ2-2; 9 nucleotides match TRBD1. The germline V gene encodes CDR1 LGHDT and CDR2 YNNKEL (reference sequence). Losses at the gene ends were 4 bases for V and 1 base for J; bases not matched to a gene: 4. CDR3 length: 16 residues. The CDR3 DNA reads as TGTGCCAGCAGCCGGCGGACAGGGGTGAACACCGGGGAGCTGTTTTTT. This codes for CASSRRTGVNTGELFF. Based on the CDR3 plus reference TRBV3-1 and TRBJ2-2, the full variable domain is DTAVSQTPKYLVTQMGNDKSIKCEQNLGHDTMYWYKQDSKKFLKIMFSYNNKELIINETVPNRFSPKSPDKAHLNLHINSLELGDSAVYFCASSRRTGVNTGELFFGEGSRLTVL.

The chain carries TRBV25-1 and TRBJ1-5; D gene unclear. The germline gives CDR1 MGHDK, CDR2 SYGVNS. This CDR3 region has 14 residues. Trimming took 3 bases from V and 5 from J, leaving 11 bases between them. The CDR3 region is CASSDHGRDQPQHF. In DNA, the CDR3 is TGTGCCAGCAGTGACCATGGACGGGATCAGCCCCAGCATTTT. The variable domain in full, with the rest retrieved from reference TRBV25-1 and TRBJ1-5, is EADIYQTPRYLVIGTGKKITLECSQTMGHDKMYWYQQDPGMELHLIHYSYGVNSTEKGDLSSESTVSRIRTEHFPLTLESARPSHTSQYLCASSDHGRDQPQHFGDGTRLSIL.